A single TCR beta chain is shown here with its context. Assay used: immunoSEQ multiplex PCR; TCRdb lists only in-frame clones, some missing. The sample records 200,000 to 250,000 clones, 84% being singletons. This record belongs to a study of blood T cell repertoires in COVID-19. The germline gives CDR1 LGHNA, CDR2 YNFKEQ. The CDR3 runs 18 residues. V was clipped by 4 bases and J by 1 base; unmatched bases: 13. This sequence joins TRBV4-2 and TRBJ1-1; the match to TRBD1 covers 9 bases. This TCR was sampled from a woman older than 75 with COVID-19, enrolled during active disease. Sequencing was done on a sample of peripheral blood. The CDR3 spells CASSRGGRTGDQNTEAFF. The CDR3 DNA sequence: TGTGCCAGCAGCCGGGGGGGTAGGACAGGGGACCAGAACACTGAAGCTTTCTTT.